This note documents a single TCR beta chain sequence. No antigen is known for it. No clone much larger than this one lies a single base away; base qualities are absent. This sample stems from a study of T-cell reconstitution after alpha-beta-depleted transplantation in children (dated by TCRdb to 2015 to 2016). Turning to the overall study: T-cell immune reconstitution after TCRalphabeta/CD19-depleted allogeneic hematopoietic cell transplantation in children was quantitatively tracked in the study by means of TCR repertoire profiling.

Deletion took 4 bases off V and 3 bases off J, with a span of 15 bases between the germline ends. Reading from cysteine to phenylalanine, the CDR3 counts 15 amino acids. Just the 45-base CDR3 DNA is kept, in frame starting at base 1. Per the germline V gene (reference sequence), SGHKS is the CDR1 and YYEKEE is the CDR2. The library came from PCR. Sequenced using an Illumina HiSeq 2500. TCR libraries were prepared with molecular barcoding, using unique molecular identifiers to normalize TCRbeta repertoire quantification. TCRdb ran its own pipeline on the public reads, namely fastp trimming at Q25 and MiXCR clone calling, and kept in-frame beta chains. Every CDR3 protein is listed once, alongside the most common genes and DNA of its rows. Counted in this sample were around 600,000 distinct CDR3 sequences; approximately 17% of them appeared once. The ten largest clonotypes hold 1.1% of the sample.

This TCR was sampled from a human donor who donated a stem cell graft to a child with acute myeloid leukemia. This receptor chain uses TRBV5-5 and TRBJ2-3; no D gene call is confident. The sequencing here drew on PBMCs from the stem cell graft donor, taken from the stem cell graft. The CDR3 protein is CASSPVAHGTDTQYF. The nucleotide sequence reads as follows: TGTGCCAGCAGCCCCGTGGCCCACGGTACAGATACGCAGTATTTT. Outside the CDR3, residues come from the reference TRBV5-5 and TRBJ2-3 proteins, so the full variable domain is: DAGVTQSPTHLIKTRGQQVTLRCSPISGHKSVSWYQQVLGQGPQFIFQYYEKEERGRGNFPDRFSARQFPNYSSELNVNALLLGDSALYLCASSPVAHGTDTQYFGPGTRLTVL.